This TCR beta chain was documented in a study of T-cell memory formation after mild COVID-19. This CDR3 region has 11 residues. In germline, CDR1 is DFQATT, CDR2 SNEGSKA (reference sequence). V was trimmed by 4 bases and J by 9 bases, leaving 10 bases between them. TCRdb redid the calling of the 5' RACE reads with MiXCR, one entry per CDR3 protein. This repertoire shows about 310,000 distinct CDR3 sequences, just under 20% found once; its top ten account for 21%. The clonotype was recovered from a man between 18 and 35 years old who had mild COVID-19 (a few samples of this study predate the infection). Cell type and time point are not known. Specimen: PBMCs or a T cell subset sorted from them (not recorded which). This sequence joins TRBV20-1 and TRBJ2-1; tentative D call: TRBD2 (6 bases). The CDR3, as DNA: TGCAGTGCTACGGGAGAAGTTGAGCAGTTCTTC. It yields the protein CSATGEVEQFF.